The table lists the clone carrying this TCR beta chain with a few counts. Its antigen is unknown. This sample was included in a study of beta chain features in type 1 diabetes. Trimming took 5 bases from V and 8 from J, leaving 17 bases between them. Germline V gives CDR1 MDHEN, CDR2 SYDVKM. The CDR3 length is 14 residues. Broader study findings: Moderately but significantly shorter TCRB CDR3s were found in Type 1 diabetes patients in all four CD4+ subsets. Comparison showed that naive, central memory and Treg TCRB repertoires appeared more similar among patients than among healthy donors.

Since all of the isolated RNA was reverse transcribed, expressed TCRB transcripts were what got sequenced. Clones were read by immunoSEQ multiplex PCR, and TCRdb kept only the in-frame ones, dropping some. Among approximately 160,000 clones, more than 60% were seen once, and the ten largest hold approximately 0.09%. The sequencing input was naive CD4+ T cells from blood. The sequence was obtained from a man aged 25-45 years with type 1 diabetes. The chain recombines TRBV28 with TRBJ2-3, with D tentatively TRBD2 (6 bases). This chain's CDR3 is CASSPVAEIGTQYF. The CDR3 DNA reads as TGTGCCAGCAGTCCAGTAGCGGAAATAGGTACGCAGTATTTT.